These T cell receptor beta chains were read from a single sample in a study of blood T cell repertoires in COVID-19. Sequencing used immunoSEQ multiplex PCR; TCRdb keeps in-frame clones, though not all of them. The table lists some 270,000 clones, about nine tenths of them singletons, with roughly 1.6% in the top ten. The material sequenced was peripheral blood. All receptors derive from an older woman who had recovered from COVID-19. CDR3s include the opening cysteine and the closing phenylalanine or tryptophan. A D gene is named only where the DNA matches it firmly. Size values are once, few and many counts, or a class for expanded clones, and some rows have none.

d_gene	v_gene	j_gene	len	abundance	CDR3nt	CDR3aa
TRBD2	TRBV19	TRBJ2-1	17	.	TGTGCCAGTAGTATAGATTCCGGACTAGCCTGGGGGAATGAGCAGTTCTTC	CASSIDSGLAWGNEQFF
TRBD1	TRBV7-3	TRBJ2-3	16	.	TGTGCCAGCAGCCCTAACAGGGGGCAGGGCACAGATACGCAGTATTTT	CASSPNRGQGTDTQYF
TRBD1	TRBV28	TRBJ1-3	15	.	TGTGCCAGCAGTTGGCACAGGGGCTCTGGAAACACCATATATTTT	CASSWHRGSGNTIYF
TRBD2	TRBV3-1/TRBV3-2	TRBJ2-2	17	.	TGTGCCAGCAGCCCGCCCTCGGGGGGAACGAGCACCGGGGAGCTGTTTTTT	CASSPPSGGTSTGELFF
.	TRBV27	TRBJ2-1	11	.	TGTGCCAGCAGTAGTACAGGAGAGCAGTTCTTC	CASSSTGEQFF
.	TRBV7-3	TRBJ2-1	15	.	TGTGCCAGCAGCTTAGGGCGGGGGCCAAACAATGAGCAGTTCTTC	CASSLGRGPNNEQFF
.	TRBV4-3	TRBJ1-1	16	.	TGCGCCAGCAGCCAAGGGGGGGGAATGAGGAACACTGAAGCTTTCTTT	CASSQGGGMRNTEAFF
.	TRBV29-1	TRBJ2-5	14	.	TGCAGCGTTGAAGATCCGGCCGGCGGGGAGACCCAGTACTTC	CSVEDPAGGETQYF
.	TRBV6-6	TRBJ1-2	12	.	TGTGCCAGCACTCGAGGGCTGCATGGCTACACCTTC	CASTRGLHGYTF
TRBD1	TRBV6-2/TRBV6-3	TRBJ2-7	13	.	TGTGCCAGCAGTTACTATACAGGGGACGAGCAGTACTTC	CASSYYTGDEQYF
.	TRBV5-6	TRBJ1-5	15	.	TGTGCCAGCAGCTTTTCGGGAGGCCACAATCAGCCCCAGCATTTT	CASSFSGGHNQPQHF
TRBD2	TRBV18	TRBJ2-1	15	once	TGTGCCAGCTCCCCTAGCGGGGGCCCCTACAATGAGCAGTTCTTC	CASSPSGGPYNEQFF
.	TRBV3-1/TRBV3-2	TRBJ2-1	12	.	TGTGCCAGCAGGGGCCAGTACAATGAGCAGTTCTTC	CASRGQYNEQFF
TRBD2	TRBV5-5	TRBJ2-3	17	.	TGTGCCAGCAGCTCCATTTTGAGACTAGCTGGCCCAGATACGCAGTATTTT	CASSSILRLAGPDTQYF
.	TRBV2	TRBJ1-5	13	.	TGTGCCAGCGCTGTACAGGGAAATCAGCCCCAGCATTTT	CASAVQGNQPQHF
.	TRBV19	TRBJ2-7	14	.	TGTGCCAGTAGTAAAGTAGGTGGGAGGTTCGAGCAGTACTTC	CASSKVGGRFEQYF
TRBD1	TRBV2	TRBJ2-1	12	once	TGTGCCACCCGGGACAGGGGGCGCGAGCAGTTCTTC	CATRDRGREQFF
.	TRBV28	TRBJ2-2	17	.	TGTGCCAGCAGTTTTTCCCCCCCTACTAGTTGGCCCGGGGAGCTGTTTTTT	CASSFSPPTSWPGELFF
.	TRBV4-1	TRBJ2-7	13	.	TGCGCCAGCAGCCAAGTCCCCCTCTACGAGCAGTACTTC	CASSQVPLYEQYF
TRBD2	TRBV28	TRBJ2-7	13	.	TGTGCCAGCCGGGGCGGGGGGGCCTACGAGCAGTACTTC	CASRGGGAYEQYF
.	TRBV6-5	TRBJ1-4	12	.	TGTGCCATCCGGGGGGAAGGTGAAAAACTGTTTTTT	CAIRGEGEKLFF
.	TRBV28	TRBJ1-3	15	.	TGTGCCAGCAGTTCCGGGGGGCGGAGGGGAAACACCATATATTTT	CASSSGGRRGNTIYF